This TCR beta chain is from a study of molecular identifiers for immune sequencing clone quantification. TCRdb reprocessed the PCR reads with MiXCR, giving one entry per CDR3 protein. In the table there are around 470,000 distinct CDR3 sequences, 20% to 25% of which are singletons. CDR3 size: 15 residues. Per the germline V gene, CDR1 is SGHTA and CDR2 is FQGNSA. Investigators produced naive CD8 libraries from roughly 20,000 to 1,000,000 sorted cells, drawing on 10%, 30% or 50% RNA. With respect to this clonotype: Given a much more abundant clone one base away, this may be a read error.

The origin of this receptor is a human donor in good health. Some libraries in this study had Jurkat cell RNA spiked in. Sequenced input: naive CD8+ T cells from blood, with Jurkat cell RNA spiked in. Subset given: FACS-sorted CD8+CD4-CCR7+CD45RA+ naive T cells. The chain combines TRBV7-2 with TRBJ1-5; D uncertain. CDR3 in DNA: TGTGCCAGCAGACGCGCCGAATATAGCAGTCAGCCCCAGCATTTT. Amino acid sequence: CASRRAEYSSQPQHF.